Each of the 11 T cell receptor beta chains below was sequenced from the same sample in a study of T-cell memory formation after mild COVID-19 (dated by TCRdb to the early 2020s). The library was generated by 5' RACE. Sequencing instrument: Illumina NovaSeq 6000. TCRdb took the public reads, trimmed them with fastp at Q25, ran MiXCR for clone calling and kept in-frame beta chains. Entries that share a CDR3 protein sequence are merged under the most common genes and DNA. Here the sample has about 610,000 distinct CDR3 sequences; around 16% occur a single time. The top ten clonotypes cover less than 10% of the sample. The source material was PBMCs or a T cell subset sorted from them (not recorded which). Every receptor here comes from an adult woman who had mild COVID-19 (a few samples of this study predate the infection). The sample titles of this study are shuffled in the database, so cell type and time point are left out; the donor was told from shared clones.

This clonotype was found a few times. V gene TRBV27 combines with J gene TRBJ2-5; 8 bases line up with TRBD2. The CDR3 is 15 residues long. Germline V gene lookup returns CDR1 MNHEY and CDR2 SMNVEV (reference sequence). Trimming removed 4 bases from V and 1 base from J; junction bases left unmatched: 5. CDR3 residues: CASSSYGGVQETQYF. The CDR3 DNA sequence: TGTGCCAGCAGTTCGTACGGGGGGGTCCAAGAGACCCAGTACTTC.

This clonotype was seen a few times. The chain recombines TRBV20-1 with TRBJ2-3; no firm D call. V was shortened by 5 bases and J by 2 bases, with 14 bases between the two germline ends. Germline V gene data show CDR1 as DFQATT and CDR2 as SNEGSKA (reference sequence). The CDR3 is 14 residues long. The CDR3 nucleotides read TGCAGTGCTGAAGGCTCCCAAAACACAGATACGCAGTATTTT. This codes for CSAEGSQNTDTQYF.

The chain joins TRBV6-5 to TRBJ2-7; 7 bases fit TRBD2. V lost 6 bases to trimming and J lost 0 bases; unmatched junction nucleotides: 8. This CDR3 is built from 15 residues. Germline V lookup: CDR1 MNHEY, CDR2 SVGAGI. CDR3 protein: CASSPGTTLSYEQYF. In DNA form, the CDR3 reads TGTGCCAGCAGCCCCGGGACTACTCTCTCCTACGAGCAGTACTTC.

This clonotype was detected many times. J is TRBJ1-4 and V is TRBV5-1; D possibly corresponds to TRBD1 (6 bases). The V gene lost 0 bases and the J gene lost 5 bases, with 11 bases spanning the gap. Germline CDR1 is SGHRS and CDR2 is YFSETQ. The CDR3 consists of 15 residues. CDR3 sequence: CASSLDGGPNEKLFF. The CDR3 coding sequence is TGCGCCAGCAGCTTGGACGGGGGCCCGAATGAAAAACTGTTTTTT.

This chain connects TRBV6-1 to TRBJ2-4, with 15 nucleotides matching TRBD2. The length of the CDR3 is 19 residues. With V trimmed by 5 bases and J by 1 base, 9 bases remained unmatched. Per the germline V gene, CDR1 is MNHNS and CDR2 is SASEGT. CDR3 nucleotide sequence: TGTGCCAGCAGTCGGGAAGGACTAGCGGGGGGGCCCGCCAAAAACATTCAGTACTTC. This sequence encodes CASSREGLAGGPAKNIQYF.

The CDR3 loop is CATNPGQKGYGYTF. For the CDR3, the DNA is TGTGCCACGAACCCGGGACAGAAGGGGTATGGCTACACCTTC. This chain connects TRBV5-5 to TRBJ1-2, with TRBD1 matching over 7 bases. This CDR3 has 14 amino acids. CDR1 and CDR2 from the germline V gene are SGHKS and YYEKEE (reference sequence). Trimming removed 9 bases from V and 5 bases from J; junction bases left unmatched: 13.

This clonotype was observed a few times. CDR3: CASTPRGSSYNEQFF. The CDR3 DNA sequence: TGTGCCAGCACCCCGCGAGGGAGCTCCTACAATGAGCAGTTCTTC. V gene TRBV12-3 or TRBV12-4 combines with J gene TRBJ2-1; TRBD2 is a possible D gene (5 bases). Trimming left V 7 bases short and J 0 bases short, with 13 bases between. CDR3 length equals 15 residues.

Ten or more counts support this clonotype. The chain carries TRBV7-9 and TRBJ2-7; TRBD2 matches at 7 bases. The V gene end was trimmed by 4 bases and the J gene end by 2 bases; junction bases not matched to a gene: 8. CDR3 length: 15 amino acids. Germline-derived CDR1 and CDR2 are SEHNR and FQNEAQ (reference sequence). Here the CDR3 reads CASSSRTSVTYEQYF. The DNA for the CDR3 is TGTGCCAGCAGCTCCCGAACTAGCGTAACCTACGAGCAGTACTTC.

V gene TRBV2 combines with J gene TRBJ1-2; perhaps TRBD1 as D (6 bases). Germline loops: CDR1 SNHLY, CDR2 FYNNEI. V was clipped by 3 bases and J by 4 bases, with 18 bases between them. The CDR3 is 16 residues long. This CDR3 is CASSDTGQNPTYGYTF. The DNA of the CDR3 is TGTGCCAGCAGTGACACCGGACAGAATCCCACCTATGGCTACACCTTC.

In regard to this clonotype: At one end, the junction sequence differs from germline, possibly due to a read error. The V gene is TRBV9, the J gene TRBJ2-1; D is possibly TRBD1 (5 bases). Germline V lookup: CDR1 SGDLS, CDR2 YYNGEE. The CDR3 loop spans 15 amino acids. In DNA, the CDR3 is TGTGCCAGCAGCGTAGGAACAGGTCTTTACACTGAGCAGTTCTTC. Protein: CASSVGTGLYTEQFF.

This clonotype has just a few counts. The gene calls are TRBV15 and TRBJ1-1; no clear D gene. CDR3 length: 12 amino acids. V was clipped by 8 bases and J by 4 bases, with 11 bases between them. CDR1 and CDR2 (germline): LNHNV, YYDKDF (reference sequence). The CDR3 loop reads CATAGRGTEAFF. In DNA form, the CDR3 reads TGTGCCACCGCTGGTCGGGGCACTGAAGCTTTCTTT.